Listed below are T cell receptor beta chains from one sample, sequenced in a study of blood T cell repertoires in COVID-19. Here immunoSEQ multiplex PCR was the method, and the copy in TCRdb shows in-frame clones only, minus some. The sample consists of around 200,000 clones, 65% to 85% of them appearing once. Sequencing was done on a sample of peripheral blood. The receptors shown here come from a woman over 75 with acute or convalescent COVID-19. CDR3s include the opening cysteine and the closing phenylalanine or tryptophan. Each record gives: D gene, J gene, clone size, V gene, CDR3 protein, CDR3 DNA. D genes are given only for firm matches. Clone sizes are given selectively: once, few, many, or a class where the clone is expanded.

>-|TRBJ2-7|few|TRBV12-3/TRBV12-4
CASSLDRYYEQYF
TGTGCCAGCAGTTTAGACAGGTACTACGAGCAGTACTTC
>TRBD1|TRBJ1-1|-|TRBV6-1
CASSEGLGQGVVGEAFF
TGTGCCAGCAGTGAGGGGCTGGGACAGGGGGTGGTTGGCGAAGCTTTCTTT
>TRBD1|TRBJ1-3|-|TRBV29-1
CSVRGRGQANTIYF
TGCAGCGTTAGGGGTCGCGGACAGGCAAACACCATATATTTT
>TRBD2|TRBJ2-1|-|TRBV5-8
CASSTRLAGKLAEQFF
TGTGCCAGCAGCACACGACTAGCGGGGAAGTTGGCTGAGCAGTTCTTC
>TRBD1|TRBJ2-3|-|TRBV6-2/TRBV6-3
CASSPGTGYTQYF
TGTGCCAGCAGTCCCGGGACAGGTTATACGCAGTATTTT
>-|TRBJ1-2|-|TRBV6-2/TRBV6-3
CASSYQVDYGYTF
TGTGCCAGCAGTTATCAGGTTGACTATGGCTACACCTTC
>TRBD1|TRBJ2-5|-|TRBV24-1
CATSGGDRGIIQETQYF
TGTGCCACCAGTGGGGGGGACAGGGGGATTATACAAGAGACCCAGTACTTC
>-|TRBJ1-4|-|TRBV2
CASTISRSTNEKLFF
TGTGCCAGCACTATTTCACGATCAACTAATGAAAAACTGTTTTTT
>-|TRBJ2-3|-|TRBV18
CASSPLGGAGADTQYF
TGTGCCAGCTCACCCCTAGGGGGGGCTGGCGCAGATACGCAGTATTTT
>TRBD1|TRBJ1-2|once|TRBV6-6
CASSRGQAHGYTF
TGTGCCAGCAGTCGTGGACAGGCTCATGGCTACACCTTC
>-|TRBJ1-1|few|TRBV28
CASSLQLNGAFF
TGTGCCAGCAGTTTGCAATTGAACGGAGCTTTCTTT
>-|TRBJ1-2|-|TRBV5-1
CASSLPGQGNYGYTF
TGCGCCAGCAGCCTTCCAGGGCAAGGAAACTATGGCTACACCTTC
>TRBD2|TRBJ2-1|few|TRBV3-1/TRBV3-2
CASSQEKVAGYEQFF
TGTGCCAGCAGCCAAGAGAAGGTAGCGGGGTATGAGCAGTTCTTC
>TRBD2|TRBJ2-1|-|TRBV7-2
CASTTGTSGTPEQFF
TGTGCCAGCACTACCGGGACTAGCGGGACCCCAGAGCAGTTCTTC
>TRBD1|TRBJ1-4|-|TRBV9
CASSGPEGAGEKLFF
TGTGCCAGCAGCGGACCAGAGGGGGCGGGAGAAAAACTGTTTTTT
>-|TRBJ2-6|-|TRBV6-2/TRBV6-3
CASSIGVPGANVLTF
TGTGCCAGCAGTATAGGGGTTCCTGGGGCCAACGTCCTGACTTTC
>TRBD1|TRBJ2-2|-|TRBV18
CASSPRTGETGELFF
TGTGCCAGCTCACCTCGGACAGGGGAGACCGGGGAGCTGTTTTTT
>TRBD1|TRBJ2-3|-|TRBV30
CAWSRDRGPADTQYF
TGTGCCTGGAGTAGGGACAGGGGGCCGGCAGATACGCAGTATTTT
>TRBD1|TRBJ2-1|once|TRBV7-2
CASSLAARGLYNEQFF
TGTGCCAGCAGCTTAGCGGCGAGGGGGCTCTACAATGAGCAGTTCTTC
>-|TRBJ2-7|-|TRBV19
CASITGIYEQYF
TGTGCCAGTATCACAGGGATCTACGAGCAGTACTTC
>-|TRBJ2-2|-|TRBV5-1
CASSRDWQLFF
TGCGCCAGCAGCCGGGACTGGCAGCTGTTTTTT
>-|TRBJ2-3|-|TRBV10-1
CASSPRDFRRADTQYF
TGCGCCAGCAGTCCCCGGGACTTCCGACGCGCAGATACGCAGTATTTT
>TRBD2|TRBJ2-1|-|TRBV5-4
CASSLPSGGSYNEQFF
TGTGCCAGCAGCTTACCTAGCGGGGGCTCCTACAATGAGCAGTTCTTC
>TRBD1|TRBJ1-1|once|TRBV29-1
CSVATGGNTEAFF
TGCAGCGTAGCGACAGGGGGCAACACTGAAGCTTTCTTT
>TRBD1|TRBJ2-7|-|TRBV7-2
CASRSGTGLYEQYF
TGTGCCAGCAGATCTGGGACAGGACTTTACGAGCAGTACTTC
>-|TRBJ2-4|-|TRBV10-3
CAISESQGAKNIQYF
TGTGCCATCAGTGAGTCGCAGGGAGCCAAAAACATTCAGTACTTC
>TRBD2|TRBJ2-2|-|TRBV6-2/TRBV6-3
CASSLAAIGNTGELFF
TGTGCCAGCAGTCTAGCGGCCATCGGGAACACCGGGGAGCTGTTTTTT
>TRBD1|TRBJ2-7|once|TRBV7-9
CASSIRDRAYEQYF
TGTGCCAGCAGCATTCGGGACAGAGCCTACGAGCAGTACTTC
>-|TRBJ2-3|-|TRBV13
CASSLGATDTQYF
TGTGCCAGCAGCTTGGGGGCCACAGATACGCAGTATTTT
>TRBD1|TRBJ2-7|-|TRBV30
CAWSLGTGGDEQYF
TGTGCCTGGAGTCTTGGGACAGGGGGGGACGAGCAGTACTTC
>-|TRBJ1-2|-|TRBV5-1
CASSLEGIRGGNGYTF
TGCGCCAGCAGCTTGGAGGGTATACGGGGGGGTAATGGCTACACCTTC
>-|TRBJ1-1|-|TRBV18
CASSQPGGNTEAFF
TGTGCCAGCTCACAGCCCGGGGGGAACACTGAAGCTTTCTTT
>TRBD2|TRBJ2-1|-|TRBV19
CASSIIGTSGGGWNEQFF
TGTGCCAGTAGTATAATCGGGACTAGCGGGGGTGGTTGGAATGAGCAGTTCTTC
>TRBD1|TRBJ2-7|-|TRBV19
CASSPRGTVDFYEQYF
TGTGCCAGTAGTCCTAGGGGGACAGTAGATTTCTACGAGCAGTACTTC
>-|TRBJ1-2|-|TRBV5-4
CASSHGRGFGYTF
TGTGCCAGCAGCCACGGCAGGGGTTTTGGCTACACCTTC
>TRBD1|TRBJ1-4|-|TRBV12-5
CASGPGTANEKLFF
TGTGCTAGTGGTCCCGGGACAGCAAATGAAAAACTGTTTTTT
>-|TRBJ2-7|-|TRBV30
CAWSPSPEYEQYF
TGTGCCTGGAGTCCCTCGCCGGAGTACGAGCAGTACTTC
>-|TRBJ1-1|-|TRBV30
CAWTWGDPNTEAFF
TGTGCCTGGACCTGGGGGGACCCGAACACTGAAGCTTTCTTT
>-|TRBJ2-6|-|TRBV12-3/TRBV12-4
CASSFQRANVLTF
TGTGCCAGCAGTTTCCAAAGGGCCAACGTCCTGACTTTC
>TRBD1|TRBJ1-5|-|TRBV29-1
CSVGQGATQPQHF
TGCAGCGTGGGACAGGGAGCGACTCAGCCCCAGCATTTT
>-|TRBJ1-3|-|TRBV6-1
CASSEYDTLGNTIYF
TGTGCCAGCAGTGAATACGACACCCTCGGAAACACCATATATTTT
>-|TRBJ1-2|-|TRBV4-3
CASSDPSRRGYTF
TGCGCCAGCAGCGACCCCTCCAGGCGCGGCTACACCTTC
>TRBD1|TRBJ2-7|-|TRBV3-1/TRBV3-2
CASSQVLGHPGTGNKQYF
TGTGCCAGCAGCCAAGTACTCGGCCACCCCGGGACAGGGAACAAGCAGTACTTC
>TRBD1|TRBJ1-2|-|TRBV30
CAWASTGAVGGYTF
TGTGCCTGGGCCTCGACAGGGGCAGTGGGTGGCTACACCTTC
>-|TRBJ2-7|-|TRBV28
CASSLFTYEQYF
TGTGCCAGCAGTTTATTCACCTACGAGCAGTACTTC
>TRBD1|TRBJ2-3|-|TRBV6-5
CASRAAGQGADTQYF
TGTGCCAGCAGGGCCGCGGGACAGGGTGCTGATACGCAGTATTTT
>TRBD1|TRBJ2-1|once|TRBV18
CASSPRDRDHEQFF
TGTGCCAGCTCACCTAGGGACAGGGACCATGAGCAGTTCTTC
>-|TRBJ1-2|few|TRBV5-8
CASSLVYYGYTF
TGTGCCAGCAGCTTGGTCTACTATGGCTACACCTTC
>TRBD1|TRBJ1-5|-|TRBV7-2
CASSLTGQGASQPQHF
TGTGCCAGCAGCTTAACGGGACAGGGGGCAAGTCAGCCCCAGCATTTT
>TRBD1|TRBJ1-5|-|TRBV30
CAWAGTGANHGNQPQHF
TGTGCCTGGGCCGGGACAGGGGCGAACCATGGGAATCAGCCCCAGCATTTT
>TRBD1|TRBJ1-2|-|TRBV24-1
CATSDFTGGSYTF
TGTGCCACCAGTGACTTTACAGGGGGTAGCTACACCTTC
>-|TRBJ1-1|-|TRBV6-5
CASSYSLRGSNTEAFF
TGTGCCAGCAGTTACTCCCTCAGAGGGTCGAACACTGAAGCTTTCTTT
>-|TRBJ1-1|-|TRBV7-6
CASSLGYLGGGSVSTEAFF
TGTGCCAGCAGCTTAGGCTATTTGGGCGGGGGGTCTGTGAGCACTGAAGCTTTCTTT